The clone carrying this TCR beta chain came up many times. Its cognate antigen is unknown. Expressed TCRB transcripts were sequenced because the entire RNA isolate underwent reverse transcription. Some clones are missing from TCRdb's copy, which holds only in-frame ones; the method was immunoSEQ multiplex PCR. The sample shows about 150,000 clones, under 13% of them seen only once. This record belongs to a study of beta chain features in type 1 diabetes. Turning to the study itself: Sorted cell examination encompassed under 130 million cells across all samples. Broader study findings: Type 1 diabetes patients had TCRB CDR3s that were shorter (moderately but significantly so) in all four CD4+ subsets.

Germline V lookup: CDR1 MNHEY, CDR2 SVGAGI. V lost 8 bases, J lost 6 bases, and 16 bases lay in between. The CDR3 is made up of 13 amino acids. V gene TRBV6-5 combines with J gene TRBJ1-2; D remains ambiguous. The receptor was isolated from a man aged 25-45 years with type 1 diabetes. Source material: central memory CD4+ T cells from blood. CDR3 coding DNA: TGTGCCAGCGGGGAGGGCAGTCACAATGGCTACACCTTC. This sequence encodes CASGEGSHNGYTF.